The table lists the clone carrying this T cell receptor (beta chain) with a count of one. Its target is unknown. The CDR3 covers 16 residues. The V gene's germline CDR1 is SSHAT and CDR2 FNYEAQ (reference sequence). V lost 2 bases to trimming and J lost 0 bases; unmatched junction nucleotides: 4. This entry is derived from a study of cytomegalovirus exposure and HLA in healthy donors. General observations from the study: In vitro experiments confirmed that a few CMV-associated chains were specific for CMV antigens. Most TCR sequences were rare, but some public TCRs occurred in many donors. The authors listed 150 to 200 TCR beta chains as cytomegalovirus-associated.

The table came from immunoSEQ multiplex PCR; TCRdb's copy has only in-frame clones and leaves some out. The repertoire includes 150,000 to 200,000 clones, around 85% of them detected once, and about 16% sits in the top ten. Sample: PBMCs. The sequence derives from a man younger than 35 in good health and CMV-seropositive. V is TRBV7-7 and J is TRBJ2-7, with 10 bases matching TRBD2. The CDR3: CASSLLAGVSSYEQYF. In DNA form, the CDR3 reads TGTGCCAGCAGCTTACTAGCGGGGGTGAGCTCCTACGAGCAGTACTTC.